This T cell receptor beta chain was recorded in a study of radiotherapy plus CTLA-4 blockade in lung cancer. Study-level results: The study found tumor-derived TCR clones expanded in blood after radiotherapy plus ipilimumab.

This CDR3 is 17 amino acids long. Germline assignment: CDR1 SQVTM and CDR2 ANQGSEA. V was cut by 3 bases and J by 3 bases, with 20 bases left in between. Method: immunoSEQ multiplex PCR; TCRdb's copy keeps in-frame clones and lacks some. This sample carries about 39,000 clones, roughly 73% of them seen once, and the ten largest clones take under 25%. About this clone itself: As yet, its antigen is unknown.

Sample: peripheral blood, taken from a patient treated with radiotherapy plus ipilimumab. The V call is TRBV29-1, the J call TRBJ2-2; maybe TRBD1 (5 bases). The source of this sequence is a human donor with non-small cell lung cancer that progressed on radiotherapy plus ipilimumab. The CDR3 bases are TGCAGCGTTGAGGGCATTGACAGTGGCAAGGACACCGGGGAGCTGTTTTTT. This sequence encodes CSVEGIDSGKDTGELFF.